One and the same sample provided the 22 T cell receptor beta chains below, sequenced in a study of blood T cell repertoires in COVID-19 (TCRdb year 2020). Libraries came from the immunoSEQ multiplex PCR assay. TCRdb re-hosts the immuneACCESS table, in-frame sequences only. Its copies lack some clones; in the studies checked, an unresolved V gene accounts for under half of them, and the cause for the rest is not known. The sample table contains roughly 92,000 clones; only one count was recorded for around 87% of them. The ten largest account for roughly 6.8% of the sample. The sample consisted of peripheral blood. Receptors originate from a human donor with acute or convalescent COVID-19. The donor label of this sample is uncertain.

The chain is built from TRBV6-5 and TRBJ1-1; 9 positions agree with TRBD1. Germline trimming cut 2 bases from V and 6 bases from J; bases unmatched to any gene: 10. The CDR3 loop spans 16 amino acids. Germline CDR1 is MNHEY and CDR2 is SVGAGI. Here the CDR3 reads CASSYGRQGGKPEAFF. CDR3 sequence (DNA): TGTGCCAGCAGTTACGGTAGACAGGGGGGCAAACCTGAAGCTTTCTTT.

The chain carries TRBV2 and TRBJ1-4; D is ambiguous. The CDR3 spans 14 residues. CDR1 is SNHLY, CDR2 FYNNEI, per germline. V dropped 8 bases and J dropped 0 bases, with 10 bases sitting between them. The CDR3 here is CASRSQATNEKLFF. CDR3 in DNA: TGTGCCAGCCGGAGTCAAGCAACTAATGAAAAACTGTTTTTT.

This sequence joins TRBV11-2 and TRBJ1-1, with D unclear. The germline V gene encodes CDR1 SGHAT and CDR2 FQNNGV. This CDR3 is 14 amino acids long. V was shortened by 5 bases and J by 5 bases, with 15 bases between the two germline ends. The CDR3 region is CASSRGPSGTEAFF. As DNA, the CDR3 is TGTGCCAGCAGCCGTGGGCCAAGCGGGACTGAAGCTTTCTTT.

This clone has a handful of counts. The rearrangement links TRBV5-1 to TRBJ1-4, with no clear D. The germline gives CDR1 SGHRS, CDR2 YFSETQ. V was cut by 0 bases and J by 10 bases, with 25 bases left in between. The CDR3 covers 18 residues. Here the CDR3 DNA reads TGCGCCAGCAGCTTGGGTTCCCCCTCGAGGGCAAGTGACGGAAAACTGTTTTTT. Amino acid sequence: CASSLGSPSRASDGKLFF. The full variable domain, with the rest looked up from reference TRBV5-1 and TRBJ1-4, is KAGVTQTPRYLIKTRGQQVTLSCSPISGHRSVSWYQQTPGQGLQFLFEYFSETQRNKGNFPGRFSGRQFSNSRSEMNVSTLELGDSALYLCASSLGSPSRASDGKLFFGSGTQLSVL.

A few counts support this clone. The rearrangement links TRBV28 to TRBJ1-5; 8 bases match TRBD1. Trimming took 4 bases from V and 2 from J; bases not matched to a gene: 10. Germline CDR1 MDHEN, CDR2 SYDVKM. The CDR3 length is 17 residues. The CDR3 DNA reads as TGTGCCAGCAGTTCGACGAGACAGGGGAAGGGCAATCAGCCCCAGCATTTT. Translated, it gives CASSSTRQGKGNQPQHF.

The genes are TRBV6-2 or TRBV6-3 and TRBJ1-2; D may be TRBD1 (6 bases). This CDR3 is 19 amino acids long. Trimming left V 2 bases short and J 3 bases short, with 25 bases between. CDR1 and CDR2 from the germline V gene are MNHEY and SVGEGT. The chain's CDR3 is CASSYPAFGRGRGDYGYTF. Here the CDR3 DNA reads TGTGCCAGCAGTTACCCAGCCTTCGGGAGGGGCAGGGGTGACTATGGCTACACCTTC.

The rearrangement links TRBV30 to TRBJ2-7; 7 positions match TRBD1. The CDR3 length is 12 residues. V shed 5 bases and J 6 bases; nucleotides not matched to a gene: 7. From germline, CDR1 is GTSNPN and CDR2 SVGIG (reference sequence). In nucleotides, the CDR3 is TGTGCCTGGGGATTACAGGGGTTCGAGCAGTACTTC. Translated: CAWGLQGFEQYF.

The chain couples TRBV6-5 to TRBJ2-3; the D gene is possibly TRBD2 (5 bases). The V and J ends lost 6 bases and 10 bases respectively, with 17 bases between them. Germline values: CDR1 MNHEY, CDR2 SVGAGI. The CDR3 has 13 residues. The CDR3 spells CASRSSGDRAQYF. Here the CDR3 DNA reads TGTGCCAGCAGGTCCTCCGGGGATCGGGCGCAGTATTTT.

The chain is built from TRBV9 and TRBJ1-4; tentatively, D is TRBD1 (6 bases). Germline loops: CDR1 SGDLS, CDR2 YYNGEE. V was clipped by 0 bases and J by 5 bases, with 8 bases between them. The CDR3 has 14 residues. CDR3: CASSVEQGNEKLFF. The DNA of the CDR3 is TGTGCCAGCAGCGTAGAACAGGGAAATGAAAAACTGTTTTTT.

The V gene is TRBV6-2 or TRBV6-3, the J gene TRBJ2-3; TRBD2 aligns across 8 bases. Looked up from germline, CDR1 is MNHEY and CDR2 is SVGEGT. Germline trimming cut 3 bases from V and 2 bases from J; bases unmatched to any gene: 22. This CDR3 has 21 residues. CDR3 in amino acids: CASSYPGRSGGATLITDTQYF. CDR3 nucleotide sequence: TGTGCCAGCAGTTATCCCGGGAGGAGCGGGGGAGCCACCCTTATCACAGATACGCAGTATTTT.

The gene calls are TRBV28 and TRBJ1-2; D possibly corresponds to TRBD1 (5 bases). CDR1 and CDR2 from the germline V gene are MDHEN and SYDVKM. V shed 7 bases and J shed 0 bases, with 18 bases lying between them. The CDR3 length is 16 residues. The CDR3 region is CASIPGSSLSNYGYTF. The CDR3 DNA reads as TGTGCCAGCATCCCAGGGTCTTCCCTATCTAACTATGGCTACACCTTC.

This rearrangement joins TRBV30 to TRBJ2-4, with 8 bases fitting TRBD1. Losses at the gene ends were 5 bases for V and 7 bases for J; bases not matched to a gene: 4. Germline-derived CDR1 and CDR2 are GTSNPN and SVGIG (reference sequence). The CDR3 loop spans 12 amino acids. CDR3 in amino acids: CAWQDRVNIQYF. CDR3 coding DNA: TGTGCCTGGCAGGACAGGGTGAACATTCAGTACTTC.

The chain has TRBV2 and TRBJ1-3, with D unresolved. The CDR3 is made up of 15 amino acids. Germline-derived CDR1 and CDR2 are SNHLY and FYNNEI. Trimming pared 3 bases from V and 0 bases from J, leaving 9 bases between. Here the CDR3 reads CASSDWEPSGNTIYF. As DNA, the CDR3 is TGTGCCAGCAGTGACTGGGAGCCCTCTGGAAACACCATATATTTT.

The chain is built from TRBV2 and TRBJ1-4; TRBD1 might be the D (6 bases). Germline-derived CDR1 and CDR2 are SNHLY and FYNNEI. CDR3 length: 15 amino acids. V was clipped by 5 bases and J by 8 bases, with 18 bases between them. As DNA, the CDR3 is TGTGCCAGCAGTTCAGTCCGGGACATGGTGGAAAAACTGTTTTTT. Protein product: CASSSVRDMVEKLFF.

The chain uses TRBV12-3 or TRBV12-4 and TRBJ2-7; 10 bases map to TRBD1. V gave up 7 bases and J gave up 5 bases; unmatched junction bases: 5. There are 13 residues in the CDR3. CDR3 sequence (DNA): TGTGCCAGCACCCGGGACAGGGGCCACGAGCAGTACTTC. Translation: CASTRDRGHEQYF.

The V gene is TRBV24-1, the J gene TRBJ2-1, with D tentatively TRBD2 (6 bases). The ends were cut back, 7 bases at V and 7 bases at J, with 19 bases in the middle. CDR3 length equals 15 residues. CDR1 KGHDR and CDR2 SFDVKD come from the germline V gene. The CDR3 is CATSAQGGVNNEQFF. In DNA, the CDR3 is TGTGCCACCAGCGCCCAGGGCGGGGTAAATAATGAGCAGTTCTTC.

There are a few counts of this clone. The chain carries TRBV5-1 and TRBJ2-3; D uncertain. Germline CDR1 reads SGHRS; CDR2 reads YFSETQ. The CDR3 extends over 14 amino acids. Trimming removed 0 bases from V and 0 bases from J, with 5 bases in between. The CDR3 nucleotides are TGCGCCAGCAGCTTGGAAGAGAGCACAGATACGCAGTATTTT. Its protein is CASSLEESTDTQYF.

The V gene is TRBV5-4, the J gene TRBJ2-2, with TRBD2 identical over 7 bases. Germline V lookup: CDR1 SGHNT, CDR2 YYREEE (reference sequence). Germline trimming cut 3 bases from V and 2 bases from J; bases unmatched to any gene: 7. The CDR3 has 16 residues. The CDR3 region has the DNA TGTGCCAGCAGCTCAGCGGGACGGCTAAACACCGGGGAGCTGTTTTTT. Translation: CASSSAGRLNTGELFF. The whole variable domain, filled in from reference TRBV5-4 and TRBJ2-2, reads ETGVTQSPTHLIKTRGQQVTLRCSSQSGHNTVSWYQQALGQGPQFIFQYYREEENGRGNFPPRFSGLQFPNYSSELNVNALELDDSALYLCASSSAGRLNTGELFFGEGSRLTVL.

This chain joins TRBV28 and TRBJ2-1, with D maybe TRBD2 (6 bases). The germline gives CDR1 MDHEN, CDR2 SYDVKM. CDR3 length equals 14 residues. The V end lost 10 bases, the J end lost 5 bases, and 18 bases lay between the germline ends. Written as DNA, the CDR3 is TGTGCCACCAACCCAGGGACTTACCACAATGAGCAGTTCTTC. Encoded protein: CATNPGTYHNEQFF.

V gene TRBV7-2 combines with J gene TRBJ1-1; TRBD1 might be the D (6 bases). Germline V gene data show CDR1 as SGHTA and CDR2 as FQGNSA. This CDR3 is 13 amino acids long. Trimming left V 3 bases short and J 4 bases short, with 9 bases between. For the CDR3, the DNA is TGTGCCAGCAGCTTCGGACAGAGCACTGAAGCTTTCTTT. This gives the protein CASSFGQSTEAFF.

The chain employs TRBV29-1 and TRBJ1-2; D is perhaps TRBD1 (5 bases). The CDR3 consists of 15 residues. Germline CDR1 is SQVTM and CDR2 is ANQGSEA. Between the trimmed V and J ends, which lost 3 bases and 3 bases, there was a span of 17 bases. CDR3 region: CSVEGRFRADYGYTF. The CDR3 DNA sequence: TGCAGCGTTGAGGGGCGTTTCCGGGCAGACTATGGCTACACCTTC. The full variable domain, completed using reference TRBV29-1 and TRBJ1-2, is SAVISQKPSRDICQRGTSLTIQCQVDSQVTMMFWYRQQPGQSLTLIATANQGSEATYESGFVIDKFPISRPNLTFSTLTVSNMSPEDSSIYLCSVEGRFRADYGYTFGSGTRLTVV.

The CDR3: CASSQTSRDNQPQHF. The CDR3 DNA follows: TGTGCCAGCAGCCAAACGTCCCGGGACAATCAGCCCCAGCATTTT. This chain connects TRBV4-2 to TRBJ1-5; D uncertain. Trimming left V 2 bases short and J 3 bases short, with 11 bases between. From germline, CDR1 is LGHNA and CDR2 YNFKEQ. There are 15 residues in the CDR3.